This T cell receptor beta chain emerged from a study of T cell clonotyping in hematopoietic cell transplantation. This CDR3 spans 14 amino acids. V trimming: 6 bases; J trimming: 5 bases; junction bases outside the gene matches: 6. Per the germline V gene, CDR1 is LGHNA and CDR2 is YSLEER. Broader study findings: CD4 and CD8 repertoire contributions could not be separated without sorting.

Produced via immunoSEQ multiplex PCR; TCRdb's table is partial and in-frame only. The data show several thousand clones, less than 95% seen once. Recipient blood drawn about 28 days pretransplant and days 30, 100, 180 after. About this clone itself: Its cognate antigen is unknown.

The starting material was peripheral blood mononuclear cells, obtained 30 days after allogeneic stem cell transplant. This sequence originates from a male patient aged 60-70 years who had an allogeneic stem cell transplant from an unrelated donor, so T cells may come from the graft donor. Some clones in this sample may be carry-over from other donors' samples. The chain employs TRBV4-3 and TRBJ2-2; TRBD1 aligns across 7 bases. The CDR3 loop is CASRGTQGTGELFF. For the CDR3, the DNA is TGCGCCAGCAGGGGGACACAGGGGACCGGGGAGCTGTTTTTT.